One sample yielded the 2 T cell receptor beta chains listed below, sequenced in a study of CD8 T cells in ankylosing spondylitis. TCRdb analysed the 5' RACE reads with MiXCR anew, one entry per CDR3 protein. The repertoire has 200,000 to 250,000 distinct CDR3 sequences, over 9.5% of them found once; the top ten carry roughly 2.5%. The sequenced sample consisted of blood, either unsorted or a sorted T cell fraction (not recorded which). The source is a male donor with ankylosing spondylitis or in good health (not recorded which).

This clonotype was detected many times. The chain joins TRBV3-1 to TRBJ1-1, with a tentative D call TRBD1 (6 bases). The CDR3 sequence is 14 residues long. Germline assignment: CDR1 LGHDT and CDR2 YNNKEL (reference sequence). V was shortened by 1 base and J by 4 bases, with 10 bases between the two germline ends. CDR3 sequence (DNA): TGTGCCAGCAGCCAAGCGGGGGCTAGCACTGAAGCTTTCTTT. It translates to CASSQAGASTEAFF.

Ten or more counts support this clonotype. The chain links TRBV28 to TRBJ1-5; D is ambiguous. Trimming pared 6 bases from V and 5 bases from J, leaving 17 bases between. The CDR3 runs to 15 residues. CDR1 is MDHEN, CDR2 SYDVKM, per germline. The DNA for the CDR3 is TGTGCCAGCAGCCCCGGAGGGTTGCAGGATCAGCCCCAGCATTTT. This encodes CASSPGGLQDQPQHF.